These 24 T cell receptor beta chains share one sample of origin, sequenced in a study of blood T cells in healthy people across ages. The second PCR ran about 6 to 11 cycles with a sample-barcoded 5' primer and J-beta primers. TCRdb called the 5' RACE reads again in MiXCR, with one record for every CDR3 protein. The table lists about 590,000 distinct CDR3 sequences, 25% to 30% of them singletons. Sequenced sample: blood. These receptors were taken from a woman aged 80 or over in good health.

The rearrangement joins TRBV6-5 to TRBJ1-1; possibly TRBD1 for D (5 bases). V gave up 6 bases and J gave up 4 bases, with 12 bases separating them. Germline V gene sequence: CDR1 MNHEY, CDR2 SVGAGI. The CDR3 has 13 residues. The CDR3: CASSRGAVTEAFF. In nucleotides, the CDR3 is TGTGCCAGCAGCCGCGGGGCGGTCACTGAAGCTTTCTTT.

On this clonotype: Sequence at one end of the junction differs from germline and may be a read error. This chain joins TRBV9 and TRBJ1-4; possibly TRBD1 for D (5 bases). Germline CDR1 is SGDLS and CDR2 is YYNGEE. The CDR3 has 14 amino acids. The CDR3, as DNA: TGTGCCAGCAGCCGGGACCCAACCAATGAAAAACGGTTTTTT. Translating it yields CASSRDPTNEKRFF. The whole variable domain, filled in from reference TRBV9 and TRBJ1-4, reads DSGVTQTPKHLITATGQRVTLRCSPRSGDLSVYWYQQSLDQGLQFLIQYYNGEERAKGNILERFSAQQFPDLHSELNLSSLELGDSALYFCASSRDPTNEKRFFGSGTQLSVL.

This clonotype appeared many times. The chain links TRBV20-1 to TRBJ1-5; 8 bases fit TRBD1. Germline V gene sequence: CDR1 DFQATT, CDR2 SNEGSKA (reference sequence). The V segment lost 6 bases and the J segment 7 bases; nucleotides outside the gene matches: 5. The CDR3 length is 12 residues. The CDR3 DNA sequence: TGCAGTGCGAAGACAGGGGACCAGCCCCAGCATTTT. Protein: CSAKTGDQPQHF.

This clonotype was recorded only once. The CDR3 DNA sequence: TGTGCCAGCAGCTTTTACAGGGGGCCATATGGCTACACCTTC. Protein sequence: CASSFYRGPYGYTF. The chain combines TRBV7-2 with TRBJ1-2, with 9 nucleotides matching TRBD1. Germline V lookup: CDR1 SGHTA, CDR2 FQGNSA. This CDR3 contains 14 residues. Germline trimming cut 3 bases from V and 5 bases from J; bases unmatched to any gene: 4. The full variable domain, its missing parts supplied by reference TRBV7-2 and TRBJ1-2, is GAGVSQSPSNKVTEKGKDVELRCDPISGHTALYWYRQSLGQGLEFLIYFQGNSAPDKSGLPSDRFSAERTGGSVSTLTIQRTQQEDSAVYLCASSFYRGPYGYTFGSGTRLTVV.

V gene TRBV5-1 combines with J gene TRBJ2-3; 8 bases match TRBD2. The CDR3 covers 15 residues. V shed 2 bases, J shed 3 bases, and the junction held 5 bases outside the gene matches. Germline V lookup: CDR1 SGHRS, CDR2 YFSETQ. CDR3 sequence reads: CASSFGIAGTDTQYF. In DNA, the CDR3 is TGCGCCAGCAGCTTTGGAATAGCGGGGACAGATACGCAGTATTTT.

This clonotype was detected ten times or more. This sequence joins TRBV10-3 and TRBJ2-1; D is uncertain. With 8 bases removed from V and 10 bases from J, the gap between germline ends came to 15 bases. The CDR3 is made up of 12 amino acids. Germline V CDR1 and CDR2: ENHRY, SYGVKD. The CDR3 spells CAIFEPGEEQFF. The CDR3 region has the DNA TGTGCCATCTTCGAGCCGGGTGAGGAGCAGTTCTTC.

The chain recombines TRBV11-2 with TRBJ2-7, with 9 bases identical to TRBD1. The DNA end is more similar to TRBJ2-5, so the J call may be wrong. The germline V gene has CDR1 SGHAT and CDR2 FQNNGV. The CDR3 length is 17 residues. The DNA for the CDR3 is TGTGCCAGCAGCTTGACGTACGGGACAGGGATTTGGGAGACCCAGTACTTC. Translated: CASSLTYGTGIWETQYF.

This clonotype was counted many times. The rearrangement uses TRBV7-8 and TRBJ2-7, with unresolved D. From germline, CDR1 is SGHVS and CDR2 FQNEAQ. The CDR3 runs 14 residues. V lost 5 bases, J lost 4 bases, and 15 bases lay in between. CDR3 DNA sequence: TGTGCCAGCAGCCCCAACTCGGGTGGTTACGAGCAGTACTTC. This encodes CASSPNSGGYEQYF.

On this clonotype itself: A much bigger clone sits one base away, suggesting this may be a read error. The chain has TRBV7-2 and TRBJ1-1; D is perhaps TRBD1 (5 bases). Germline CDR1 reads SGHTA; CDR2 reads FQGNSA. The CDR3 covers 14 residues. Trimming took 5 bases from V and 7 from J, leaving 17 bases between them. DNA for the CDR3: TGTGCCAGCAGCAGCCGGGGGGGAGAGGTTGAAGCTTTCTTT. It codes for CASSSRGGEVEAFF.

In this sample, this clonotype turned up a few times. This rearrangement joins TRBV24-1 to TRBJ1-5; tentatively, D is TRBD1 (5 bases). V was clipped by 5 bases and J by 1 base, with 11 bases between them. The length of the CDR3 is 15 residues. CDR1 is KGHDR and CDR2 is SFDVKD in the germline V gene. The CDR3 nucleotides are TGTGCCACCAGTGGGAGGGACGGGAGCAATCAGCCCCAGCATTTT. Its protein product is CATSGRDGSNQPQHF.

This rearrangement joins TRBV5-1 to TRBJ2-7, with D possibly matching TRBD1 (6 bases). Trimming cost V 4 bases and J 6 bases, with 17 bases left between them. The CDR3 consists of 14 residues. Germline V lookup: CDR1 SGHRS, CDR2 YFSETQ. Here the CDR3 DNA reads TGCGCCAGCAGCATACAGGGTAGTGGCGGCGAGCAGTACTTC. Amino acids: CASSIQGSGGEQYF.

CDR3 DNA: TGTGCCAGCAGCCAAGTGGAAGCGGGAGGGGCAGATACGCAGTATTTT. This gives the protein CASSQVEAGGADTQYF. The chain employs TRBV3-1 and TRBJ2-3; 10 bases fit TRBD2. V shed 1 base, J shed 4 bases, and the junction held 5 bases outside the gene matches. The CDR3 is 16 amino acids. Germline assignment: CDR1 LGHDT and CDR2 YNNKEL (reference sequence).

This clonotype has a single count. Mismatch with germline at one junction end may stem from a read error. The chain employs TRBV19 and TRBJ1-2; the D is unclear. In germline, CDR1 is LNHDA, CDR2 SQIVND (reference sequence). The CDR3 consists of 12 residues. The CDR3 protein is CARSIPVDGYTF. The CDR3 region has the DNA TGTGCCAGGAGTATCCCCGTCGATGGTTACACCTTC.

This clonotype has more than one count but fewer than ten. The CDR3 sequence: CTSSHPWGRVRKFGYEQYF. The DNA for the CDR3 is TGCACCAGCAGCCATCCCTGGGGCAGGGTAAGAAAGTTCGGCTACGAGCAGTACTTC. The chain recombines TRBV1 with TRBJ2-7; the table's D gene call, TRBD1, was not cross checked with the DNA. TRBV1 is annotated as a pseudogene. The CDR3 totals 19 residues.

The sample holds many counts of this clonotype. CDR3 region: CSGGQGAPGELFF. In DNA form, the CDR3 reads TGCAGCGGCGGACAGGGAGCCCCCGGGGAGCTGTTTTTT. The chain carries TRBV29-1 and TRBJ2-2, with 8 positions matching TRBD1. This CDR3 has 13 residues. J was trimmed by 6 bases and V by 7 bases; bases with no gene match: 7. Germline V lookup: CDR1 SQVTM, CDR2 ANQGSEA.

The gene calls are TRBV5-4 and TRBJ1-2, with D maybe TRBD1 (6 bases). V dropped 3 bases and J dropped 6 bases, with 18 bases sitting between them. The CDR3 has 15 amino acids. From germline, CDR1 is SGHNT and CDR2 YYREEE (reference sequence). DNA of the CDR3: TGTGCCAGCAGCTGGCAAGTCTGGGGGGCAGATGGCTACACCTTC. It codes for CASSWQVWGADGYTF. Full variable domain (remainder filled in from reference TRBV5-4 and TRBJ1-2): ETGVTQSPTHLIKTRGQQVTLRCSSQSGHNTVSWYQQALGQGPQFIFQYYREEENGRGNFPPRFSGLQFPNYSSELNVNALELDDSALYLCASSWQVWGADGYTFGSGTRLTVV.

The chain carries TRBV12-3 or TRBV12-4 and TRBJ1-5, with D maybe TRBD1 (5 bases). The CDR3 is made up of 14 amino acids. Trimming shortened V by 3 bases and J by 1 base, and 7 bases separated the two germline ends. CDR3 sequence reads: CASSFGASNQPQHF. The CDR3 DNA is TGTGCCAGCAGTTTCGGGGCAAGCAATCAGCCCCAGCATTTT.

A remark on this clonotype: This sequence may be a read error, since a much larger clone differs from it by one base. The CDR3 loop reads CANSQFGGYTF. CDR3 sequence (DNA): TGTGCCAACAGTCAGTTTGGTGGCTACACCTTC. The rearrangement joins TRBV2 to TRBJ1-2; D not resolved. This CDR3 region has 11 residues. From germline, CDR1 is SNHLY and CDR2 FYNNEI.

This rearrangement joins TRBV6-2 or TRBV6-3 to TRBJ2-2, with D unclear. Germline CDR1 MNHEY, CDR2 SVGEGT. Trimming stripped 6 bases from V and 9 bases from J, with 8 bases between. There are 11 residues in the CDR3. The CDR3 sequence: CASSSERELFF. In DNA form, the CDR3 reads TGTGCCAGCAGCTCCGAGAGGGAGCTGTTTTTT.

This clonotype was seen at least ten times. The chain joins TRBV9 to TRBJ2-7; 8 nucleotides agree with TRBD1. The CDR3 is 17 amino acids. V was pared by 5 bases and J by 2 bases, with 15 bases of the junction left unmatched. Germline values: CDR1 SGDLS, CDR2 YYNGEE. The CDR3 protein is CASRSQGAGAPTYEQYF. CDR3 bases: TGTGCCAGCAGATCCCAGGGGGCGGGTGCCCCCACCTACGAGCAGTACTTC.

On this clonotype itself: A clone one base away is much larger, so this may be a read error. This chain joins TRBV27 and TRBJ2-5; a possible D gene is TRBD2 (5 bases). This CDR3 contains 14 residues. Per germline, CDR1 MNHEY and CDR2 SMNVEV (reference sequence). The DNA of the CDR3 is TGTGCCGGCAGCCGGGGTAGCCGCCAAGAGACCCAGTACTTC. It codes for CAGSRGSRQETQYF.

This clonotype was detected many times. Mismatch with germline at one junction end may stem from a read error. The genes are TRBV10-3 and TRBJ2-5, with 9 bases that match TRBD1. The CDR3 covers 14 residues. Germline lookup yields CDR1 ENHRY and CDR2 SYGVKD. The CDR3 region has the DNA TGTGCCATTAGTGGGACAGGGAGTACGGAGACCCAGTACTTC. Translating gives CAISGTGSTETQYF.

This clonotype has at least ten counts. The chain has TRBV7-9 and TRBJ1-1; TRBD1 agrees at 9 bases. Germline V CDR1 and CDR2: SEHNR, FQNEAQ (reference sequence). This CDR3 region has 16 residues. V was pared by 6 bases and J by 3 bases, with 11 bases of the junction left unmatched. The DNA for the CDR3 is TGTGCCAGCAGTTCGGGACAGGGCGTGAAGGACACTGAAGCTTTCTTT. Encoded protein: CASSSGQGVKDTEAFF.

This clonotype was recorded at least ten times. The J gene is TRBJ2-3, the V gene TRBV12-3 or TRBV12-4; D not resolved. The CDR3 spans 12 residues. Trimming took 5 bases from V and 5 from J, leaving 8 bases between them. For the CDR3, the DNA is TGTGCCAGCAGTCCATTTAGAGATACGCAGTATTTT. This encodes CASSPFRDTQYF.